A single sample is the source of the 17 T cell receptor beta chains below, sequenced in a study of T cell changes during pregnancy in multiple sclerosis. Using immunoSEQ multiplex PCR, the repertoire was profiled, and TCRdb retains in-frame clones only, with some absent. The repertoire holds around 85,000 clones, with roughly nine tenths as singletons. This material consisted of PBMCs, taken in the first trimester of pregnancy. The receptors here all came from a female donor in good health, serving as a control in a pregnancy study. Some clones in this sample may be carry-over from other donors' samples.

The chain uses TRBV7-9 and TRBJ2-1, with 8 bases that match TRBD2. Losses at the gene ends were 1 base for V and 9 bases for J; bases not matched to a gene: 8. The CDR3 covers 15 residues. The germline gives CDR1 SEHNR, CDR2 FQNEAQ (reference sequence). CDR3 residues: CASSLVIAGTTEQFF. CDR3 bases: TGTGCCAGCAGCTTAGTGATAGCGGGGACAACTGAGCAGTTCTTC.

The rearrangement joins TRBV16 to TRBJ2-1; 12 bases line up with TRBD1. Unmatched junction bases numbered 4, after V lost 5 bases and J lost 5 bases. The length of the CDR3 is 15 residues. Germline CDR1 KGHSY, CDR2 FQNENV. The CDR3 bases are TGTGCCAGCAGCGCCGGGACAGGGGGCCACAATGAGCAGTTCTTC. It yields the protein CASSAGTGGHNEQFF.

Here the CDR3 reads CASKPGGGSSSYEQYF. For the CDR3, the DNA is TGTGCCAGCAAGCCGGGCGGGGGCAGTAGCTCCTACGAGCAGTACTTC. The chain is built from TRBV28 and TRBJ2-7, with D perhaps matching TRBD2 (7 bases). Trimming cost V 7 bases and J 0 bases, with 19 bases left between them. Per germline, CDR1 MDHEN and CDR2 SYDVKM. This CDR3 spans 16 amino acids.

The chain joins TRBV4-1 to TRBJ1-1; a possible D gene is TRBD1 (5 bases). Germline loops: CDR1 MGHRA, CDR2 YSYEKL. Trimming pared 5 bases from V and 3 bases from J, leaving 13 bases between. The CDR3 contains 14 residues. In nucleotides, the CDR3 is TGCGCCAGCAGCGCCGAAGGCAGGGACACTGAAGCTTTCTTT. It specifies CASSAEGRDTEAFF.

CDR3 residues: CASSLSVQGSSEAFF. CDR3 nucleotides: TGTGCCAGCAGCTTATCTGTTCAGGGTAGTTCTGAAGCTTTCTTT. V and J are TRBV5-5 and TRBJ1-1; a weak D match, TRBD1 (5 bases). Per germline, CDR1 SGHKS and CDR2 YYEKEE (reference sequence). The CDR3 loop spans 15 amino acids. The V end was cut by 2 bases, the J end by 6 bases, with 17 bases between.

The V call is TRBV6-5, the J call TRBJ2-5, with 8 bases that match TRBD1. CDR1 is MNHEY and CDR2 is SVGAGI in the germline V gene. This CDR3 is 14 amino acids long. The ends lost 6 bases at V and 2 bases at J; junction bases unmatched: 5. CDR3 bases: TGTGCCAGCAGCCCCGGGACAGGACAAGAGACCCAGTACTTC. This codes for CASSPGTGQETQYF.

The V gene is TRBV5-4, the J gene TRBJ2-1; the match to TRBD2 covers 9 bases. The germline CDR1 and CDR2 sequences are SGHNT and YYREEE (reference sequence). V dropped 1 base and J dropped 3; count of bases not matched to a gene: 2. This CDR3 is built from 15 residues. CDR3 nucleotides: TGTGCCAGCAGCTTGAGTAGCGGGGGCTACAATGAGCAGTTCTTC. Translating gives CASSLSSGGYNEQFF.

This chain links TRBV4-1 with TRBJ1-2; D may be TRBD1 (6 bases). Germline loops: CDR1 MGHRA, CDR2 YSYEKL. V was trimmed by 0 bases and J by 8 bases, leaving 13 bases between them. The CDR3 is made up of 14 amino acids. DNA for the CDR3: TGCGCCAGCAGCCAAGAAGGGGGTCCCGGGGGCTACACCTTC. This gives the protein CASSQEGGPGGYTF.

This clone was detected a few times. The chain carries TRBV7-9 and TRBJ1-5; D not resolved. The CDR3 has 15 amino acids. V was pared by 1 base and J by 0 bases, with 7 bases between. Looked up from germline, CDR1 is SEHNR and CDR2 is FQNEAQ (reference sequence). DNA of the CDR3: TGTGCCAGCAGCTTAGATGAGTATAGCAATCAGCCCCAGCATTTT. Translation: CASSLDEYSNQPQHF.

This chain connects TRBV19 to TRBJ2-1; 8 nucleotides agree with TRBD2. The CDR3 contains 15 residues. V lost 6 bases, J lost 0 bases, and 4 bases stayed unmatched. Germline V gene sequence: CDR1 LNHDA, CDR2 SQIVND (reference sequence). CDR3 bases: TGTGCCAGTAGCCAGGGACTAGTCTCCTACAATGAGCAGTTCTTC. It specifies CASSQGLVSYNEQFF. The whole variable domain, remainder taken from reference TRBV19 and TRBJ2-1, is DGGITQSPKYLFRKEGQNVTLSCEQNLNHDAMYWYRQDPGQGLRLIYYSQIVNDFQKGDIAEGYSVSREKKESFPLTVTSAQKNPTAFYLCASSQGLVSYNEQFFGPGTRLTVL.

This clone showed up just a few times. The chain combines TRBV7-6 with TRBJ1-1; TRBD1 aligns across 7 bases. Germline CDR1 reads SGHVS; CDR2 reads FNYEAQ. The CDR3 consists of 14 residues. Trimming cost V 5 bases and J 4 bases; bases outside gene matches: 7. CDR3 bases: TGTGCCAGCAGCACCAGGGGGGTGAGCACTGAAGCTTTCTTT. Translating it yields CASSTRGVSTEAFF.

The V call is TRBV12-5, the J call TRBJ2-5; weak D call: TRBD1 (5 bases). V was pared by 7 bases and J by 5 bases, with 20 bases between. Germline V gene sequence: CDR1 LGHNT, CDR2 FRNRAP. The CDR3 loop spans 15 amino acids. This chain's CDR3 is CASVTPPRVHETQYF. CDR3 nucleotides: TGTGCTAGTGTCACCCCGCCCAGGGTGCACGAGACCCAGTACTTC.

This clone was seen only a few times. The CDR3 region is CASSARTGFGYTF. The DNA of the CDR3 is TGCGCCAGCAGCGCAAGGACAGGATTTGGCTACACCTTC. The chain is built from TRBV5-1 and TRBJ1-2, with TRBD1 matching over 7 bases. V was clipped by 4 bases and J by 7 bases; unmatched bases: 7. CDR1 and CDR2 (germline): SGHRS, YFSETQ. The CDR3 is 13 amino acids.

For the CDR3, the DNA is TGTGCCAGCAGTTCGCCGGCGGGAGGGCCCGGGGAGCTGTTTTTT. Its translation is CASSSPAGGPGELFF. This sequence joins TRBV28 and TRBJ2-2; 9 nucleotides line up with TRBD2. Germline values: CDR1 MDHEN, CDR2 SYDVKM. J was trimmed by 6 bases and V by 4 bases; bases with no gene match: 6. This CDR3 spans 15 amino acids.

V usage is TRBV9 and J usage is TRBJ1-4; a possible D gene is TRBD1 (6 bases). V lost 4 bases to trimming and J lost 5 bases, with 15 bases between them. Germline CDR1 and CDR2: SGDLS and YYNGEE. The CDR3 covers 15 residues. The CDR3 DNA reads as TGTGCCAGCAGCCCCCGAGGTGGACAGAATGAAAAACTGTTTTTT. It translates to CASSPRGGQNEKLFF.

The V gene is TRBV28, the J gene TRBJ1-3, with TRBD1 as a possible D gene (5 bases). Germline loops: CDR1 MDHEN, CDR2 SYDVKM. V dropped 0 bases and J dropped 0 bases, with 12 bases sitting between them. The CDR3 consists of 17 residues. CDR3 bases: TGTGCCAGCAGTTTATGGATGGGGGACTCCTCTGGAAACACCATATATTTT. This encodes CASSLWMGDSSGNTIYF.

The chain joins TRBV5-4 to TRBJ1-4; D not certain. The CDR3 is 19 residues long. The V gene lost 0 bases and the J gene lost 3 bases, with 21 bases spanning the gap. Per germline, CDR1 SGHNT and CDR2 YYREEE (reference sequence). The CDR3 reads CASSLGLVTIPRANEKLFF. DNA of the CDR3: TGTGCCAGCAGCTTGGGCTTAGTCACAATACCTCGGGCTAATGAAAAACTGTTTTTT.